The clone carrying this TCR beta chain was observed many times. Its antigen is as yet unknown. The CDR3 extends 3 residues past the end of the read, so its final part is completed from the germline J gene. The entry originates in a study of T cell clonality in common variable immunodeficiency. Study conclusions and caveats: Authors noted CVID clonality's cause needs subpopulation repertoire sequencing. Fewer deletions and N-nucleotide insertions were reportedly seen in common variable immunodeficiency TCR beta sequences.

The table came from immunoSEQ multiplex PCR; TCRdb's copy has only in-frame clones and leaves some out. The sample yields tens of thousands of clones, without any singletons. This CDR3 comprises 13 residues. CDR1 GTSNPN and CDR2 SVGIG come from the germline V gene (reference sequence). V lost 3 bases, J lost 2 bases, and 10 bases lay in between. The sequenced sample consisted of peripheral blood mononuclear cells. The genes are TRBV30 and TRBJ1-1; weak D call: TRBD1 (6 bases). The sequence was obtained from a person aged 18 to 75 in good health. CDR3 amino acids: CAWRTGFNTEAFF. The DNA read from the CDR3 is TGTGCCTGGAGGACAGGTTTCAACACTGAA.